This entry describes one TCR beta chain. This specimen belongs to a study of blood T cell repertoires in COVID-19. The overall study: Acute and convalescent COVID-19 samples came from the United States, Italy and Spain. The cDNA or gDNA used as material had been derived from T cells, B-cell-depleted T cells, or PBMCs.

Original data processing: Cell counts per sample came from amplifying reference gene primers. Profiling relied on immunoSEQ multiplex PCR, and the TCRdb table lists in-frame clones only, not all of them. The D gene and trimming were derived from the DNA, and the V and J assignments and clone size from that table. The profile shows about 310,000 clones, just under 90% of them singletons. From germline, CDR1 is SQVTM and CDR2 ANQGSEA. V lost 6 bases, J lost 4 bases, and 13 bases lay in between. The CDR3 spans 12 residues. Clinical histories supplied by participants themselves formed the basis of cohort assignment.

The genes are TRBV29-1 and TRBJ2-7; D may be TRBD1 (6 bases). The source material was PBMCs or T cells enriched from blood (not recorded which). The receptor comes from a woman in her twenties or thirties who had recovered from COVID-19. CDR3 residues: CSVRDNQYEQYF. In DNA form, the CDR3 reads TGCAGCGTCCGGGACAATCAATACGAGCAGTACTTC.